This T cell receptor (beta chain) was sequenced during a study of cytomegalovirus exposure and HLA in healthy donors. With regard to this clone: Antigen: not known.

Germline lookup yields CDR1 MNHEY and CDR2 SVGAGI. V trimming: 5 bases; J trimming: 5 bases; junction bases outside the gene matches: 10. The CDR3 has 15 residues. PCR amplification relied on 60 Vbeta primers (plus 13 Jbeta primers). Repertoires were generated with immunoSEQ multiplex PCR, while TCRdb's copy carries only in-frame clones and drops some. This table holds 100,000 to 150,000 clones, roughly four fifths found once. The study's findings and limits: CMV serostatus was the only immune exposure information that was available. Researchers counted over 150 TCR beta chains as cytomegalovirus-associated. In vitro confirmation showed a few CMV-associated chains to be CMV antigen specific. In a later analysis, donors in an Asian-associated ancestry cluster reportedly had fewer N-insertions in productive TCRs than the cohort mean.

This chain joins TRBV6-5 and TRBJ2-7; TRBD2 matches at 9 bases. The TCR was taken from a girl under 10 years old in good health and CMV-seronegative. The sample was PBMCs. In DNA, the CDR3 is TGTGCCAGCAGTCGCACGCTAGCGGGGATGGACGAGCAGTACTTC. Its translation is CASSRTLAGMDEQYF.